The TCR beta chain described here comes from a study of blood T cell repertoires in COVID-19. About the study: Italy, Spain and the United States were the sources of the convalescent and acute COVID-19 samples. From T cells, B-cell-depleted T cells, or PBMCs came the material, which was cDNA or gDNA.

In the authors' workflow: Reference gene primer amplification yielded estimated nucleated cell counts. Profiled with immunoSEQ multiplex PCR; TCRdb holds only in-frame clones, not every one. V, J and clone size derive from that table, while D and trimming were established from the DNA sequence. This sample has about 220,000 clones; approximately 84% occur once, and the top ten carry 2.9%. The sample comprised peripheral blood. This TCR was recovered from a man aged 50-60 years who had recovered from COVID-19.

Here the CDR3 reads CAISASYEQYF. CDR3 sequence (DNA): TGTGCCATCAGTGCATCCTACGAGCAGTACTTC. This chain uses TRBV10-3 with TRBJ2-7; D is ambiguous. This CDR3 is built from 11 residues. Trimming removed 4 bases from V and 1 base from J, with 2 bases in between. Per the germline V gene, CDR1 is ENHRY and CDR2 is SYGVKD.